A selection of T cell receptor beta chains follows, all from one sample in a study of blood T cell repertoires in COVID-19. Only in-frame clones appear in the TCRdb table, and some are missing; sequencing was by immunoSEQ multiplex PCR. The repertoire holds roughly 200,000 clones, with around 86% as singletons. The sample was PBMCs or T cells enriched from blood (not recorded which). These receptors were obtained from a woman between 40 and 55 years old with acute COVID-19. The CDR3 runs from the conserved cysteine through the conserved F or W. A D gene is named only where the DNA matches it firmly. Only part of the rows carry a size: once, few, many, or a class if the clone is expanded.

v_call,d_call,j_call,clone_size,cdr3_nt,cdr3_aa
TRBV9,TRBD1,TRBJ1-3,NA,TGTGCCAGCGCCCGGACAGGGAACTCTGGAAACACCATATATTTT,CASARTGNSGNTIYF
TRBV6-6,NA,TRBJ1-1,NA,TGTGCCAGCAGTGACACGGCCTCCAGCACTGAAGCTTTCTTT,CASSDTASSTEAFF
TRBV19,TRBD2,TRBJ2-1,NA,TGTGCCAGTAGTATGTGGCTAGCGGCCTCTTACAATGAGCAGTTCTTC,CASSMWLAASYNEQFF
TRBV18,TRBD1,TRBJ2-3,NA,TGTGCCAGCTCACCAATTTCGACAGGGGGCACAGATACGCAGTATTTT,CASSPISTGGTDTQYF
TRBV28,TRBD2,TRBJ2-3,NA,TGTGCCAGCAGTTTATTTCGGGGGGGGACTAGCGGGAGGGCAGATACGCAGTATTTT,CASSLFRGGTSGRADTQYF
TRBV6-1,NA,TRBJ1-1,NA,TGTGCCAGCAGTGAAGGGCGGGTAAACACTGAAGCTTTCTTT,CASSEGRVNTEAFF
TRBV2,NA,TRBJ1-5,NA,TGTGCCAGCAGTGTGGAGGGGATCGGCAATCAGCCCCAGCATTTT,CASSVEGIGNQPQHF
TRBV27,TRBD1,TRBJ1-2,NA,TGTGCCAGCAGTTTTAGCCGGACAGGGATTAACTATGGCTACACCTTC,CASSFSRTGINYGYTF
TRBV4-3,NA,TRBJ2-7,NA,TGCGCCAGCAGCCAAGATACGAGGAGCTCCTACGAGCAGTACTTC,CASSQDTRSSYEQYF
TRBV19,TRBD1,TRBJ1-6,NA,TGTGCCAGTAGTCCGGACGGGACAGCCAGGGCTTCACCCCTCCACTTT,CASSPDGTARASPLHF
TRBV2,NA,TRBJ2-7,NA,TGTGCCGCGCAACGCGCCCAAAACTACGAGCAGTACTTC,CAAQRAQNYEQYF
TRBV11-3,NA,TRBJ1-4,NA,TGTGCCAGCAGCCCCTTAGCGGGGGAACTGTTTTTT,CASSPLAGELFF
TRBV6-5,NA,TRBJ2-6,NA,TGTGCCAGCAGTCTATGGTCTGGGGCCAACGTCCTGACTTTC,CASSLWSGANVLTF
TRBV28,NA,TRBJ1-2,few,TGTGCCAGCAGTGTAGGGGGCTATGGCTACACCTTC,CASSVGGYGYTF
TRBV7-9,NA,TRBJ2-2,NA,TGTGCCAGCAGCTACGAGGTTCCCACCGGGGAGCTGTTTTTT,CASSYEVPTGELFF
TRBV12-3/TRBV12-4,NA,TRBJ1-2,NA,TGTGCCAGCAGTTTAGTATCCGGGTACGGCTACACCTTC,CASSLVSGYGYTF
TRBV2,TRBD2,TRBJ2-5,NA,TGTGCCACCCCCCGAGGGACCCTAGCGGGGAGAGCAAGACAAGAGACCCAGTACTTC,CATPRGTLAGRARQETQYF
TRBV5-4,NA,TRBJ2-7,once,TGTGCCAGCAGCTCCGGGGACTACGAGCAGTACTTC,CASSSGDYEQYF
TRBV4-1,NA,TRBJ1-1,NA,TGCGCCAGCAGCCAGGCCGGGACAACGAACACTGAAGCTTTCTTT,CASSQAGTTNTEAFF
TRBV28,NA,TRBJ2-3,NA,TGTGCCAGCAGTACCAGGAAGAGAGTGATAGCAGATACGCAGTATTTT,CASSTRKRVIADTQYF
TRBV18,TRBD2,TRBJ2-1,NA,TGTGCCAGCTCACCACTTGCGGGAGGGGTCCAGTACAATGAGCAGTTCTTC,CASSPLAGGVQYNEQFF
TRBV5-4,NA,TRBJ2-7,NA,TGTGCCAGCAGCTTGCTCCTAGCTACTGAGGAGCAGTACTTC,CASSLLLATEEQYF
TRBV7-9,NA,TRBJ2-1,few,TGTGCCAGCAGCTTACGGGGGTCACCGGGGCAGTTCTTC,CASSLRGSPGQFF
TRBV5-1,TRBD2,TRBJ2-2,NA,TGCGCCAGCAGCTGGGAGGGGACCGGGGAGCTGTTTTTT,CASSWEGTGELFF
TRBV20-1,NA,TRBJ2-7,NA,TGCAGTGCTACTGACAACTCCTACGAGCAGTACTTC,CSATDNSYEQYF
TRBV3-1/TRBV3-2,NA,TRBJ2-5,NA,TGTGCCAGCAGCCAAGAAGGGACAAACCAAGAGACCCAGTACTTC,CASSQEGTNQETQYF
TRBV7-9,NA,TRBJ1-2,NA,TGTGCCAGCAGCCCGCCAGGTGTGATCTCATCATCCTCTAACTATGGCTACACCTTC,CASSPPGVISSSSNYGYTF
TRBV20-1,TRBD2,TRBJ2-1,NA,TGCAGCGGACTAGTCCATGAGCAGTTCTTC,CSGLVHEQFF
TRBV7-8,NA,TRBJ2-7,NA,TGTGCCAGCAGCTCGGGTGGCGAGCAGTACTTC,CASSSGGEQYF
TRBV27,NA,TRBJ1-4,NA,TGTGCCAGCAGTGGACAGCGCTCAACTAATGAAAAACTGTTTTTT,CASSGQRSTNEKLFF
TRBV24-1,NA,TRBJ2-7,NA,TGTGCCACCAGTGCTGAGGGCTACGAGCAGTACTTC,CATSAEGYEQYF
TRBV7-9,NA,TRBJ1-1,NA,TGTGCCAGCAGTTTTGCGGCTGAAGCTTTCTTT,CASSFAAEAFF
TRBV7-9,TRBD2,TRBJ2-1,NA,TGTGCCAGCAGCTTAGTAGGGACTAGCGTCAATGAGCAGTTCTTC,CASSLVGTSVNEQFF
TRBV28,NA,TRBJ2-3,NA,TGTGCCAGCAGTCCTGGTCCGCGGGGCACAGATACGCAGTATTTT,CASSPGPRGTDTQYF
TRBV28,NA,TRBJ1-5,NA,TGTGCCAGCAGTTTACCTACAGGGTTTTCGGGTCAGCCCCAGCATTTT,CASSLPTGFSGQPQHF
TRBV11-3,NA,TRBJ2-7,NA,TGTGCCAGCAGCCCCCCGGGGGTAGCCTACGAGCAGTACTTC,CASSPPGVAYEQYF
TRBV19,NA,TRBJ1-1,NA,TGTGCCAGTATGAGGACACCTGGCACTGAAGCTTTCTTT,CASMRTPGTEAFF
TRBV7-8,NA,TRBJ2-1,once,TGTGCCAGCAGCTTAGAAGAGGCTAGTCTGGCCTACAATGAGCAGTTCTTC,CASSLEEASLAYNEQFF
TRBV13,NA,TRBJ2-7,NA,TGTGCCAGCAGCTTAGGGGGGCCATCCTACGAGCAGTACTTC,CASSLGGPSYEQYF
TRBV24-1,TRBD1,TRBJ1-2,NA,TGTGCCACCAGTGATGCCGGACAGGGTATCTATGGCTACACCTTC,CATSDAGQGIYGYTF
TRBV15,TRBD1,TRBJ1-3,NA,TGTGCCACCAGCAGAACTCCGGGACAGTCCTCTGGAAACACCATATATTTT,CATSRTPGQSSGNTIYF
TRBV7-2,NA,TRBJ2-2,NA,TGTGCCAGCAGCTTATCAGGGTCAGCACCGGGGCTGTTTTTT,CASSLSGSAPGLFF
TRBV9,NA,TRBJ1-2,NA,TGTGCCAGCAGCTTGAGCAGGATGAACTACACCTTC,CASSLSRMNYTF
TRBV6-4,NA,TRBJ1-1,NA,TGTGCCAGCAGGGGGCAACCGAACACTGAAGCTTTCTTT,CASRGQPNTEAFF
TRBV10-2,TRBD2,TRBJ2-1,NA,TGCGCCAGCAGTGACCGCCTAGCGGGGTACAATGAGCAGTTCTTC,CASSDRLAGYNEQFF
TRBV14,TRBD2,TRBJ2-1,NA,TGTGCCAGCAGCCTTAAAGATCCAGGGGCTAGCGGGGGAAACAATGAGCAGTTCTTC,CASSLKDPGASGGNNEQFF
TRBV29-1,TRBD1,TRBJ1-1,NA,TGCAGCGTTGAAGGTGACAGGGGTCTGAACACTGAAGCTTTCTTT,CSVEGDRGLNTEAFF
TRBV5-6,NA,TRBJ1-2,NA,TGTGCCAGCAGCCCAGGTACGGGCTACACCTTC,CASSPGTGYTF
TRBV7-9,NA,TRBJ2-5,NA,TGTGCCAGCAGCCATCCCAGCAGCGGGACCCAGTACTTC,CASSHPSSGTQYF
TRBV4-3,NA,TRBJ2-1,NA,TGCGCCAGCAGCCAAGGCTCGAGAGATGAGCAGTTCTTC,CASSQGSRDEQFF
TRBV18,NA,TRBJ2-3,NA,TGTGCCAGCTCACAGCAGGGCTTGTTCAGCACAGATACGCAGTATTTT,CASSQQGLFSTDTQYF
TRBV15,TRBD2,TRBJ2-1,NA,TGTGCCACCAGCAGAGAGAGGGAGGGCCCCCTCGGGGAGCAGTTCTTC,CATSREREGPLGEQFF
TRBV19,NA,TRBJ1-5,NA,TGTGCCAGTAGTATTGTATACAATAGCAATCAGCCCCAGCATTTT,CASSIVYNSNQPQHF
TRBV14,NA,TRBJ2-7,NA,TGTGCCAGCAGCCAAGACGGGTTGGGGCGCGAGCAGTACTTC,CASSQDGLGREQYF
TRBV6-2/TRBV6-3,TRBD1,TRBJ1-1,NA,TGTGCCAGCAGCTCGGAACAGGGGGCCGCTGAAGCTTTCTTT,CASSSEQGAAEAFF
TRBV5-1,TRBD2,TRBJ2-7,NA,TGCGCCAGCAGCGCCAGCCCAACCGGGACTAGCACCGAGTACGAGCAGTACTTC,CASSASPTGTSTEYEQYF
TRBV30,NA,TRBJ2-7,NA,TGTGCCTGGAGCGGACAAGGGGGTGGACAGCGCCTTTACTACGAGCAGTACTTC,CAWSGQGGGQRLYYEQYF
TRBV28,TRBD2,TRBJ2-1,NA,TGTGCCAGCTCCCGGGGGGTAGCGGAAAAGCAGTTCTTC,CASSRGVAEKQFF
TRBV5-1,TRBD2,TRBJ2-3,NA,TGCGCCAGCAGCACGGCTAGCGGGAGGAGAGATACGCAGTATTTT,CASSTASGRRDTQYF
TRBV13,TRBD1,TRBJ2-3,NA,TGTGCCAGCAGCGGAGAGACGTGGACAGGGGCCAGGGGGGAGGCGCAGTATTTT,CASSGETWTGARGEAQYF